Shown below are 24 T cell receptor beta chains from a single sample sequenced in a study of T cell responses to AZD1222 COVID-19 vaccine. The table came from immunoSEQ multiplex PCR; TCRdb's copy has only in-frame clones and leaves some out. This table has around 100,000 clones, more than 75% appearing once. The source was peripheral blood, collected 28 days after the second AZD1222 dose. These receptors all come from an adult who received the AZD1222 COVID-19 vaccine.

The genes are TRBV28 and TRBJ2-1; no reliable D call. The germline V gene has CDR1 MDHEN and CDR2 SYDVKM. Trimming shortened V by 7 bases and J by 8 bases, and 9 bases separated the two germline ends. This CDR3 region has 11 residues. CDR3 nucleotides: TGTGCCAGCAACCTATCCCATGAGCAGTTCTTC. As protein: CASNLSHEQFF.

Details on this clone: One end of the junction fails to match germline, which may point to a read error. The chain carries TRBV7-7 and TRBJ2-2; no definite D call. Germline CDR1 and CDR2: SSHAT and FNYEAQ (reference sequence). The CDR3 totals 13 residues. In DNA, the CDR3 is TGTGCTAGCAGCTTAGTCGCGGCCGGGGAGCTGTTTTTT. The encoded protein is CASSLVAAGELFF.

This clone was seen just once. The CDR3 sequence is CASSVGQGYLDEQFF. The CDR3 coding sequence is TGTGCCAGCTCGGTGGGACAGGGGTATTTAGATGAGCAGTTCTTC. The genes are TRBV18 and TRBJ2-1; 10 bases agree with TRBD1. The CDR3 extends over 15 amino acids. CDR1 is KGHSH and CDR2 is LQKENI in the germline V gene. Unmatched junction bases numbered 10, after V lost 6 bases and J lost 8 bases.

This chain joins TRBV5-1 and TRBJ1-1, with D perhaps matching TRBD1 (6 bases). The V and J ends lost 4 bases and 1 base respectively, with 11 bases between them. CDR1 is SGHRS, CDR2 YFSETQ, per germline. The CDR3 contains 14 residues. DNA of the CDR3: TGCGCCAGCAGCCGGGGGACATCGAACACTGAAGCTTTCTTT. Its protein is CASSRGTSNTEAFF.

The genes are TRBV19 and TRBJ1-1; D is unclear. The CDR3 loop spans 11 amino acids. V was clipped by 5 bases and J by 1 base, with 2 bases between them. The germline V gene has CDR1 LNHDA and CDR2 SQIVND (reference sequence). This chain's CDR3 is CASSGNTEAFF. As DNA, the CDR3 is TGTGCCAGTAGTGGGAACACTGAAGCTTTCTTT. Combining the CDR3 with reference TRBV19 and TRBJ1-1 gives the whole variable domain DGGITQSPKYLFRKEGQNVTLSCEQNLNHDAMYWYRQDPGQGLRLIYYSQIVNDFQKGDIAEGYSVSREKKESFPLTVTSAQKNPTAFYLCASSGNTEAFFGQGTRLTVV.

The rearrangement joins TRBV10-3 to TRBJ1-6; D gene unclear. The CDR3 is 15 residues long. The germline V gene encodes CDR1 ENHRY and CDR2 SYGVKD. V gave up 3 bases and J gave up 7 bases, with 13 bases separating them. The CDR3 protein is CAISEDIGLNSPLHF. CDR3 coding DNA: TGTGCCATCAGTGAAGACATAGGATTAAATTCACCCCTCCACTTT.

CDR3 residues: CASRVTGSGETQYF. CDR3 nucleotide sequence: TGCGCCAGCAGAGTGACAGGGTCTGGAGAGACCCAGTACTTC. V gene TRBV5-1 combines with J gene TRBJ2-5; 7 positions match TRBD1. After removal of 5 bases from V and 4 bases from J, the junction contained 8 bases not matched to a gene. The CDR3 loop spans 14 amino acids. The germline V gene has CDR1 SGHRS and CDR2 YFSETQ.

This chain connects TRBV5-1 to TRBJ1-2; TRBD1 might be the D (6 bases). V was pared by 2 bases and J by 6 bases, with 14 bases between. The CDR3 is 14 amino acids. Germline lookup yields CDR1 SGHRS and CDR2 YFSETQ. As DNA, the CDR3 is TGCGCCAGCAGCTTCCTAGGACAGAGAGATGGCTACACCTTC. Its protein product is CASSFLGQRDGYTF.

This chain joins TRBV7-2 and TRBJ1-5; TRBD1 might be the D (5 bases). The length of the CDR3 is 13 residues. Looked up from germline, CDR1 is SGHTA and CDR2 is FQGNSA. Deletions cut 1 base from V and 6 bases from J, with 7 bases between. In nucleotides, the CDR3 is TGTGCCAGCAGCTTAGTGGGGCGTCAGCCCCAGCATTTT. Its translation is CASSLVGRQPQHF.

The rearrangement joins TRBV5-6 to TRBJ1-1; D remains unclear. The CDR3 is made up of 18 amino acids. Trimming took off 0 bases at V and 0 bases at J, with 18 bases between the two ends. The V gene's germline CDR1 is SGHDT and CDR2 YYEEEE. This CDR3 reads CASSLVDTADLLNTEAFF. CDR3 bases: TGTGCCAGCAGCTTGGTAGACACTGCGGACCTTCTGAACACTGAAGCTTTCTTT.

The chain recombines TRBV2 with TRBJ2-4; D gene ambiguous. Trimming took 3 bases from V and 2 from J, leaving 8 bases between them. The germline V gene encodes CDR1 SNHLY and CDR2 FYNNEI. This CDR3 has 14 amino acids. DNA of the CDR3: TGTGCCAGCAGTGAGAGTCAAACCAAAAACATTCAGTACTTC. Protein product: CASSESQTKNIQYF.

The chain employs TRBV2 and TRBJ2-7; D uncertain. The V and J ends lost 7 bases and 0 bases respectively, with 10 bases between them. Germline V lookup: CDR1 SNHLY, CDR2 FYNNEI. The CDR3 totals 13 residues. The CDR3 DNA is TGTGCCAGCACAGGCCTAAACTCCTACGAGCAGTACTTC. It codes for CASTGLNSYEQYF.

The gene calls are TRBV21-1 and TRBJ2-1; the table names TRBD2, a call not compared with the DNA. TRBV21-1 is marked as a pseudogene. The CDR3 extends over 15 amino acids. In DNA form, the CDR3 reads TGTGCCAGCAGCAACCGGACTAGCGGATACAATGAGCAGTTCTTC. Protein sequence: CASSNRTSGYNEQFF.

The rearrangement joins TRBV27 to TRBJ1-1; D unresolved. Germline V CDR1 and CDR2: MNHEY, SMNVEV (reference sequence). This CDR3 is 12 amino acids long. Trimming cost V 6 bases and J 1 base, with 6 bases left between them. The CDR3 sequence: CASRISNTEAFF. For the CDR3, the DNA is TGTGCCAGCAGAATCTCGAACACTGAAGCTTTCTTT.

The rearrangement uses TRBV12-3 or TRBV12-4 and TRBJ2-2; D assignment may be TRBD1 or TRBD2 (5 bases each). The CDR3 contains 13 residues. Trimming shortened V by 0 bases and J by 6 bases, and 5 bases separated the two germline ends. The CDR3 DNA follows: TGTGCCAGCAGTTTAGCGGGGGCCGGGGAGCTGTTTTTT. It specifies CASSLAGAGELFF.

V usage is TRBV4-3 and J usage is TRBJ1-1; TRBD1 is a possible D gene (5 bases). This CDR3 comprises 13 residues. Trimming cost V 4 bases and J 4 bases, with 10 bases left between them. CDR1 LGHNA and CDR2 YSLEER come from the germline V gene. The CDR3 coding sequence is TGCGCCAGCAGCCTAGGGGACGGCACTGAAGCTTTCTTT. It specifies CASSLGDGTEAFF.

The genes are TRBV5-4 and TRBJ1-2; D not certain. The germline V gene encodes CDR1 SGHNT and CDR2 YYREEE (reference sequence). The CDR3 sequence is 13 residues long. Trimming stripped 1 base from V and 2 bases from J, with 6 bases between. The CDR3 spells CASSLTENYGYTF. The CDR3 DNA reads as TGTGCCAGCAGCTTGACGGAAAACTATGGCTACACCTTC.

The chain joins TRBV7-3 to TRBJ2-1; D possibly corresponds to TRBD2 (5 bases). There are 13 residues in the CDR3. The V gene's germline CDR1 is SGHTA and CDR2 FQGTGA. V was cut by 2 bases and J by 4 bases, with 6 bases left in between. CDR3 sequence (DNA): TGTGCCAGCAGCTTATCGGGGTACAATGAGCAGTTCTTC. As protein: CASSLSGYNEQFF.

This rearrangement joins TRBV4-1 to TRBJ2-1; D not resolved. Trimming removed 4 bases at V and 9 bases at J, with 7 bases between. The CDR3 is made up of 11 amino acids. Germline V gene data show CDR1 as MGHRA and CDR2 as YSYEKL. The CDR3 region has the DNA TGCGCCAGCAGCCGGGGATTTGAGCAGTTCTTC. Its protein product is CASSRGFEQFF.

The chain combines TRBV9 with TRBJ1-1, with a tentative D call TRBD1 (6 bases). Between the trimmed V and J ends, which lost 0 bases and 1 base, there was a span of 10 bases. Germline V gene lookup returns CDR1 SGDLS and CDR2 YYNGEE. The CDR3 extends over 15 amino acids. In DNA, the CDR3 is TGTGCCAGCAGCGTAGTAGGAGGGGGGAACACTGAAGCTTTCTTT. Its protein is CASSVVGGGNTEAFF. Supplemented by reference TRBV9 and TRBJ1-1, the full variable domain reads DSGVTQTPKHLITATGQRVTLRCSPRSGDLSVYWYQQSLDQGLQFLIQYYNGEERAKGNILERFSAQQFPDLHSELNLSSLELGDSALYFCASSVVGGGNTEAFFGQGTRLTVV.

V gene TRBV5-4 combines with J gene TRBJ2-2; TRBD2 matches at 9 bases. Germline assignment: CDR1 SGHNT and CDR2 YYREEE (reference sequence). The CDR3 consists of 14 residues. V was clipped by 4 bases and J by 3 bases; unmatched bases: 1. CDR3 residues: CASSRTSDTGELFF. In DNA, the CDR3 is TGTGCCAGCAGCCGGACTAGCGACACCGGGGAGCTGTTTTTT.

This sequence joins TRBV5-1 and TRBJ2-7, with a weak D call TRBD1 (6 bases). CDR1 and CDR2 (germline): SGHRS, YFSETQ. V was trimmed by 4 bases and J by 3 bases, leaving 14 bases between them. The CDR3 loop spans 14 amino acids. The CDR3 protein is CASSPDRYLYEQYF. CDR3 coding DNA: TGCGCCAGCAGCCCGGACAGATACCTCTACGAGCAGTACTTC.

V is TRBV30 and J is TRBJ1-1; D is unresolved. Germline-derived CDR1 and CDR2 are GTSNPN and SVGIG (reference sequence). The CDR3 extends over 8 amino acids. With 1 base removed from V and 9 bases from J, the gap between germline ends came to 0 bases. The CDR3 coding sequence is TGTGCCTGGAGTGAAGCTTTCTTT. It translates to CAWSEAFF. The full variable domain, its missing parts supplied by reference TRBV30 and TRBJ1-1, is SQTIHQWPATLVQPVGSPLSLECTVEGTSNPNLYWYRQAAGRGLQLLFYSVGIGQISSEVPQNLSASRPQDRQFILSSKKLLLSDSGFYLCAWSEAFFGQGTRLTVV.

The sample holds a few counts of this clone. The chain couples TRBV6-2 or TRBV6-3 to TRBJ1-5; D gene unclear. The CDR3 spans 13 residues. Germline-derived CDR1 and CDR2 are MNHEY and SVGEGT. Trimming left V 5 bases short and J 3 bases short, with 8 bases between. The CDR3 DNA reads TGTGCCAGCAGTCAGAACAACAATCAGCCCCAGCATTTT. Amino acids: CASSQNNNQPQHF.